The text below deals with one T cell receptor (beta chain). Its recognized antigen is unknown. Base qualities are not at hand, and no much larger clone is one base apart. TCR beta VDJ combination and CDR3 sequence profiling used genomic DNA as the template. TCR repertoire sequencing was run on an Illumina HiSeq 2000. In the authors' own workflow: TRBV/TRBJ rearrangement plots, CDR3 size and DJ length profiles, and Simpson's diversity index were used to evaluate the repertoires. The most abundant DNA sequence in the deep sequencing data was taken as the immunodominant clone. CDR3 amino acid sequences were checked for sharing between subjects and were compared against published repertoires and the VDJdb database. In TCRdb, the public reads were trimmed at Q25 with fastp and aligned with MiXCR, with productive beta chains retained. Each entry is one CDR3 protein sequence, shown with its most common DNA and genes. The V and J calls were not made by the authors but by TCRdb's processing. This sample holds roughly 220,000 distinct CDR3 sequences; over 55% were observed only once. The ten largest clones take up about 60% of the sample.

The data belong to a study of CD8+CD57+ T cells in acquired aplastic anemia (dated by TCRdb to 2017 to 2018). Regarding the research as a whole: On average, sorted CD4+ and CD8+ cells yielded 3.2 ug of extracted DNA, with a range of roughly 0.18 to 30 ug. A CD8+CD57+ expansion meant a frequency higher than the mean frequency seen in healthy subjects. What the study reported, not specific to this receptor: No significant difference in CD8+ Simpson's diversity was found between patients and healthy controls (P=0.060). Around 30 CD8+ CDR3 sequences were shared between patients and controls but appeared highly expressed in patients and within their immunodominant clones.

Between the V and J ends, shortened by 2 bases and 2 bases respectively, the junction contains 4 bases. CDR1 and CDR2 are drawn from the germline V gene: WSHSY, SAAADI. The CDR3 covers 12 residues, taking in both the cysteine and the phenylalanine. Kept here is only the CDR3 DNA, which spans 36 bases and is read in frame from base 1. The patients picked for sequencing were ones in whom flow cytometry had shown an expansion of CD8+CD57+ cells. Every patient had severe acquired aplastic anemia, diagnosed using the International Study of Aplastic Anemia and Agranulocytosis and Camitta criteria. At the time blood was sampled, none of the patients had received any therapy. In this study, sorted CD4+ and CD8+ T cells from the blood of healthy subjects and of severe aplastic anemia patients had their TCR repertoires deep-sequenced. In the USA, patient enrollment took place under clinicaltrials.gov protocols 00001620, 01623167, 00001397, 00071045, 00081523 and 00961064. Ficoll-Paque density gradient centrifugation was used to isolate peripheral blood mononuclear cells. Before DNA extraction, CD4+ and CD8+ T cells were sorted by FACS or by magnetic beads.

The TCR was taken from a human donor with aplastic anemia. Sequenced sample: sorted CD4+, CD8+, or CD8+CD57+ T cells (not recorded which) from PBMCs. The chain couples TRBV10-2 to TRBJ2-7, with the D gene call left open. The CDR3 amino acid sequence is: CASSEIPYEQYF. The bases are TGCGCCAGCAGTGAGATCCCCTACGAGCAGTACTTC.